A single sample gave rise to the 6 T cell receptor beta chains below, sequenced in a study of Tregs in tolerant kidney transplant recipients (dated by TCRdb to 2018 to 2020). To prepare the library, the immunoSEQ multiplex PCR assay was applied. TCRdb provides this immuneACCESS table in a form limited to in-frame rearrangements. Some clones are lacking; in checked studies, under half of them reflect an unresolved V gene, and why the rest are absent is not known. In this sample the table shows about 110,000 clones, 85% to 90% of which occur a single time. More than 0.3% of the sample lies in the top ten. Reading the label with the study, this specimen's time point is: blood sample drawn before combined kidney and bone marrow transplant. The sample here was CD4+ T cells from blood, taken before the transplant. All receptors come from a human donor who received a combined kidney and bone marrow transplant.

The chain has TRBV5-1 and TRBJ1-1; 8 nucleotides match TRBD1. The germline V gene encodes CDR1 SGHRS and CDR2 YFSETQ. The V gene end was trimmed by 0 bases and the J gene end by 1 base; junction bases not matched to a gene: 2. The CDR3 consists of 15 residues. The chain's CDR3 is CASSLGDRKNTEAFF. CDR3 nucleotides: TGCGCCAGCAGCTTGGGGGACAGGAAGAACACTGAAGCTTTCTTT. Drawing the rest from reference TRBV5-1 and TRBJ1-1, the complete variable domain is KAGVTQTPRYLIKTRGQQVTLSCSPISGHRSVSWYQQTPGQGLQFLFEYFSETQRNKGNFPGRFSGRQFSNSRSEMNVSTLELGDSALYLCASSLGDRKNTEAFFGQGTRLTVV.

The chain employs TRBV2 and TRBJ1-5, with 8 bases that match TRBD1. The CDR3 length is 15 residues. The germline V gene has CDR1 SNHLY and CDR2 FYNNEI. Germline trimming cut 6 bases from V and 4 bases from J; bases unmatched to any gene: 8. CDR3 loop: CASSRDRGLNQPQHF. DNA for the CDR3: TGTGCCAGCAGCCGAGACAGGGGCCTAAATCAGCCCCAGCATTTT.

This clone was seen once. The gene calls are TRBV6-1 and TRBJ2-2, with 8 nucleotides matching TRBD1. Per germline, CDR1 MNHNS and CDR2 SASEGT. The V and J ends lost 8 bases and 5 bases, in that order; junction bases with no gene match: 4. This CDR3 contains 13 residues. DNA for the CDR3: TGTGCCAGCCGTCAGGGGGCGACCGGGGAGCTGTTTTTT. This encodes CASRQGATGELFF.

The J gene is TRBJ2-7, the V gene TRBV28, with no clear D. V shed 4 bases and J shed 8 bases, with 12 bases lying between them. The CDR3 is made up of 12 amino acids. Germline V gene sequence: CDR1 MDHEN, CDR2 SYDVKM. The CDR3 DNA is TGTGCCAGCAGTTCCTTGGCTTCCCAGCAGTACTTC. Translating gives CASSSLASQQYF.

The chain joins TRBV4-3 to TRBJ2-3; D might be TRBD1 (9 bases). This CDR3 comprises 15 residues. Germline loops: CDR1 LGHNA, CDR2 YSLEER. The germline V and J ends were trimmed by 3 bases and 6 bases, with 16 bases remaining between them. CDR3 loop: CASSHLAGQGDTQYF. The CDR3 nucleotides are TGCGCCAGCAGCCATTTAGCGGGACAGGGTGATACGCAGTATTTT.

V is TRBV11-2 and J is TRBJ2-5; TRBD1 aligns across 9 bases. The CDR3 has 17 amino acids. With V trimmed by 1 base and J by 5 bases, 11 bases remained unmatched. Per germline, CDR1 SGHAT and CDR2 FQNNGV. This chain's CDR3 is CASSLGARQGTGETQYF. CDR3 nucleotide sequence: TGTGCCAGCAGCTTAGGGGCCAGACAGGGGACAGGGGAGACCCAGTACTTC.